This T cell receptor (beta chain) emerged from a study of T-cell reconstitution after alpha-beta-depleted transplantation in children. V dropped 7 bases and J dropped 2 bases, with 14 bases sitting between them. The CDR3 is 14 amino acids. Germline lookup yields CDR1 LNHDA and CDR2 SQIVND (reference sequence). This clonotype was picked up many times. Its antigen is currently unknown. Study-wide results and limits: After one year, T-cell counts and TCRbeta diversity mostly came from new T cells. In some patients, recipient T cells and intrathymic progenitors surviving conditioning explained high day-60 diversity. Several hundred rapidly expanded clones from non-depleted graft cells reportedly supplied alpha-beta T cells about two months post-transplant.

Unique molecular identifiers were incorporated into the prepared TCRbeta library. TCRdb passed the PCR reads through MiXCR, listing each CDR3 protein once. The sample lists around 440,000 distinct CDR3 sequences; under 12% were seen once. The sequence came from a child aged 2-9 years with inherited bone marrow failure, due to receive a stem cell transplant. The material sequenced was PBMCs, taken before TCRalphabeta/CD19-depleted stem cell transplant. This sequence joins TRBV19 and TRBJ2-5; a weak D match, TRBD2 (6 bases). The CDR3 is CASNPGLQQETQYF. The DNA of the CDR3 is TGTGCCAGTAACCCGGGACTTCAGCAAGAGACCCAGTACTTC.